Below, one T cell receptor (beta chain) is given with its context. The clone's antigen remains unknown. The sample holds no much larger clone one base away, and base qualities are not on file. The receptor library was made with 5' RACE. The sequencer was an Illumina HiSeq 2500. A second PCR of about 6 to 11 cycles was run with a J-beta primer mix and a sample-barcoded 5' primer. A template-switch 5' adaptor carrying 12 random nucleotides introduced a unique molecular identifier onto each TCR beta cDNA molecule. Each sample yielded at least 2.5 million CDR3-containing paired-end reads. All of the RNA was converted into first-strand cDNA using the Mint cDNA synthesis kit, with a TRBC-specific oligonucleotide serving as the primer. After uracil-DNA glycosylase treatment, a first 18-cycle PCR used universal primers M1SS and BC2_uni_R on all cDNA. Per the authors' processing: Each sample was normalized by randomly selecting 1 million high-quality reads, each carrying a distinct molecular identifier. Instead of being binned into consensus sequences, reads that shared molecular identifiers were thrown out. MiTCR, with a Q25 quality threshold and the strictest error-elimination algorithm, was used for CDR3 identification, clonotype clustering and error correction. A nonparametric unseen species model with Euler transformation was used to estimate lower-bound total TCR beta diversity. TCRdb handled the public reads itself, with Q25 trimming in fastp and clone calling in MiXCR, and kept productive beta chains. Merged by CDR3 protein, the rows form single entries marked with the most common genes and DNA. These V and J calls are TCRdb output, not the study's own analysis. The sample profile shows hundreds of thousands of distinct CDR3 sequences; just over 55% of them were found once. The ten largest clones represent around 25% of the sample.

The CDR3, cysteine through phenylalanine, is 13 amino acids long. Solely the CDR3 DNA is kept, with 39 bases framed from the first base. The data were taken from a study of blood T cells in healthy people across ages (dated by TCRdb to the mid-2010s). In the study overall: Template switching captured roughly one uniquely barcoded TCR beta cDNA molecule per two T cells in model experiments. Age-related changes in TCR beta repertoire diversity were measured in the study by deep sequencing normalized with unique cDNA molecular identifiers. Two additional independent replicas of 1 million unique cDNA reads from the same blood draw were analyzed for two donors (one aged 18 to 30 and one aged 80 or older). The donors were split into four age groups: young (average about 15 years), middle-aged (39), aged (roughly 60) and long-lived (more than 80). To avoid experimental bias, donors of different ages were spread randomly across the sequencing lanes. The investigation overall reported the following: Estimates of total diversity from one million sequenced T cells were regarded as lower bounds and underestimates. The long-lived group showed more naive CD4+ T cells, fewer expanded clones and increased TCR diversity than the aged group, suggesting age selection. Observed TCR beta diversity per million T cells fell roughly linearly with age, and a significant reduction was already apparent by age around 39. Conclusive comparison of naive and antigen-experienced compartments was prevented by the profiling of bulk unsorted PBMCs. Because the CMV infection status of the donors was unknown, age-related changes in expanded clonotypes may potentially have been confounded. Observed TCR beta diversity correlated strongly with the percentage of naive T cells measured by flow cytometry.

The roughly 38 donors, aged roughly 6 to 95 years, were systemically healthy Caucasian individuals from Russia. Each donor gave roughly 11 milliliters of peripheral blood, drawn into EDTA-treated Vacutainer tubes. PBMCs were isolated by Ficoll-Paque density-gradient centrifugation, with at least 7 million obtained per sample. Trizol reagent was used to extract total RNA from PBMCs, with at least 5.5 micrograms per sample. The percentages of naive CD45RAhigh/CD27high T cells were determined by flow cytometry on a PBMC aliquot from every donor. This sequence originates from a man aged 35 to 55 in good health. The V and J genes are TRBV12-3 or TRBV12-4 and TRBJ2-7; the D gene could be TRBD1 or TRBD2, each one agreeing over 5 bases. The DNA end favors TRBJ2-5, so the J call may be wrong. Sequencing was carried out using blood. The encoded CDR3 is CASSGTRQETQYF. The sequenced DNA is TGTGCCAGCAGTGGGACCCGCCAGGAGACCCAGTACTTC.